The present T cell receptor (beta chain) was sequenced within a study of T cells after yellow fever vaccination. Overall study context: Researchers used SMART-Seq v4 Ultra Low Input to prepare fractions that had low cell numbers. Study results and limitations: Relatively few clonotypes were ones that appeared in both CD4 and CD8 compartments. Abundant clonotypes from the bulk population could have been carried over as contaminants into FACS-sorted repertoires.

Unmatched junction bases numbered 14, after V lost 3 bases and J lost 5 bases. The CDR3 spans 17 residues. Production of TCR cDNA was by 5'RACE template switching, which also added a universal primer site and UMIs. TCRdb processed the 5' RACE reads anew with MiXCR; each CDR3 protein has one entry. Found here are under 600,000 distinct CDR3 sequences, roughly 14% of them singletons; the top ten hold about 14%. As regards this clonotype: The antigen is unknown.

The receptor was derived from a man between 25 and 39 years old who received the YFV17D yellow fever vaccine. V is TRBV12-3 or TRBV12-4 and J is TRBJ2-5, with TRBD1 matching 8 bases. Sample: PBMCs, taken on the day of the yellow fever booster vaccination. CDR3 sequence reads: CASSFYLWQGAGETQYF. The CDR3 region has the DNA TGTGCCAGCAGTTTTTACCTTTGGCAGGGGGCGGGGGAGACCCAGTACTTC.